These 32 T cell receptor beta chains were sequenced from one sample in a study of blood T cell repertoires in COVID-19. The protocol was immunoSEQ multiplex PCR, while the TCRdb copy is restricted to in-frame clones and leaves out a portion. The sample has fewer than 500,000 clones, about 90% seen once. The specimen sequenced was peripheral blood. Receptors originate from a man in his late teens or twenties with COVID-19, enrolled during active disease.

The V gene is TRBV19, the J gene TRBJ2-3; 10 bases fit TRBD2. This CDR3 has 14 residues. J was trimmed by 5 bases and V by 7 bases; bases with no gene match: 6. Germline V gene sequence: CDR1 LNHDA, CDR2 SQIVND (reference sequence). As DNA, the CDR3 is TGTGCCAGTAATCTTGGACTAGCGGTAGATACGCAGTATTTT. Amino acid sequence: CASNLGLAVDTQYF.

The rearrangement joins TRBV4-1 to TRBJ2-1; TRBD2 agrees at 9 bases. V lost 3 bases to trimming and J lost 6 bases; unmatched junction nucleotides: 6. The CDR3 is 15 residues long. CDR1 MGHRA and CDR2 YSYEKL come from the germline V gene. CDR3 sequence (DNA): TGCGCCAGCAGCCACAGAGCGGGAGGCCCCAATGAGCAGTTCTTC. It is translated as CASSHRAGGPNEQFF.

The chain couples TRBV19 to TRBJ1-5; tentative D call: TRBD1 (6 bases). The CDR3 runs 14 residues. V was pared by 11 bases and J by 3 bases, with 17 bases between. The germline V gene has CDR1 LNHDA and CDR2 SQIVND (reference sequence). This CDR3 is CASLPRGPNQPQHF. DNA for the CDR3: TGTGCCTCCCTCCCGCGGGGGCCCAATCAGCCCCAGCATTTT.

The V call is TRBV4-1, the J call TRBJ2-7; the D is unclear. The CDR3 has 12 amino acids. Germline-derived CDR1 and CDR2 are MGHRA and YSYEKL. V was shortened by 8 bases and J by 11 bases, with 19 bases between the two germline ends. The DNA of the CDR3 is TGCGCCAGCTCCAGGAACTTAGTATTTGAGTACTTC. Protein: CASSRNLVFEYF.

The chain recombines TRBV24-1 with TRBJ2-1; 11 bases align to TRBD2. The trim removed 5 bases at V and 5 bases at J, leaving 4 bases unmatched. This CDR3 is built from 15 residues. The germline gives CDR1 KGHDR, CDR2 SFDVKD. The CDR3 here is CATSGGTSGNNEQFF. CDR3 in DNA: TGTGCCACCAGTGGCGGGACTAGCGGAAACAATGAGCAGTTCTTC.

V gene TRBV7-7 combines with J gene TRBJ2-5; D uncertain. CDR1 is SSHAT, CDR2 FNYEAQ, per germline (reference sequence). The CDR3 is 12 amino acids. The CDR3, as DNA: TGTGTTGGGCCGTACTTACAAGAGACCCAGTACTTC. It is translated as CVGPYLQETQYF.

V usage is TRBV5-8 and J usage is TRBJ2-2; 7 nucleotides agree with TRBD1. Germline V CDR1 and CDR2: SGHTS, YDEGEE. The junction had 3 bases not matched to a gene; V was cut back by 4 bases and J by 0 bases. This CDR3 is built from 15 residues. CDR3 sequence: CASSPGTANTGELFF. CDR3 in DNA: TGTGCCAGCAGCCCCGGGACAGCGAACACCGGGGAGCTGTTTTTT.

CDR3 in DNA: TGTGCCATCACTACCGGGACAGGCCTAGCTAACTATGGCTACACCTTC. Translating gives CAITTGTGLANYGYTF. The chain is built from TRBV10-3 and TRBJ1-2; 8 bases agree with TRBD1. Germline V gives CDR1 ENHRY, CDR2 SYGVKD. With V trimmed by 7 bases and J by 0 bases, 10 bases remained unmatched. The CDR3 spans 16 residues.

The chain recombines TRBV9 with TRBJ1-3; D remains unclear. The V gene lost 4 bases and the J gene lost 2 bases, with 16 bases spanning the gap. Germline V lookup: CDR1 SGDLS, CDR2 YYNGEE. CDR3 length equals 16 residues. The CDR3 spells CASSRREKGTGNTIYF. In DNA, the CDR3 is TGTGCCAGCAGCCGCCGGGAGAAGGGCACTGGAAACACCATATATTTT.

The gene calls are TRBV18 and TRBJ2-1; the match to TRBD1 covers 8 bases. Germline-derived CDR1 and CDR2 are KGHSH and LQKENI. This CDR3 contains 13 residues. V was pared by 4 bases and J by 8 bases, with 4 bases of the junction left unmatched. The CDR3 loop reads CASSLQGAYEQFF. The CDR3, as DNA: TGTGCCAGCTCACTGCAGGGGGCGTATGAGCAGTTCTTC.

This chain uses TRBV6-2 or TRBV6-3 with TRBJ2-3, with D possibly TRBD2 on 6 matching bases. Trimming removed 2 bases from V and 0 bases from J, with 9 bases in between. The germline V gene has CDR1 MNHEY and CDR2 SVGEGT. This CDR3 is built from 15 residues. CDR3 amino acids: CASSYTGTSTDTQYF. CDR3 sequence (DNA): TGTGCCAGCAGTTACACGGGGACTAGCACAGATACGCAGTATTTT.

CDR3 sequence reads: CASSSGRGASYNEQFF. The CDR3 nucleotides read TGCGCCAGCAGCTCCGGGCGGGGGGCATCTTACAATGAGCAGTTCTTC. The rearrangement links TRBV5-1 to TRBJ2-1; 8 bases fit TRBD2. The CDR3 covers 16 residues. The V gene's germline CDR1 is SGHRS and CDR2 YFSETQ. V lost 3 bases, J lost 4 bases, and 9 bases stayed unmatched.

As to this clone: Different DNA sequences within this sample yield the same CDR3. The chain is built from TRBV29-1 and TRBJ2-7, with 7 bases aligning to TRBD2. J was trimmed by 3 bases and V by 4 bases; bases with no gene match: 0. From germline, CDR1 is SQVTM and CDR2 ANQGSEA. The length of the CDR3 is 11 residues. This CDR3 reads CSVGGGYEQYF. CDR3 sequence (DNA): TGCAGCGTTGGGGGGGGCTACGAGCAGTACTTC.

The chain carries TRBV20-1 and TRBJ1-1, with D possibly being TRBD1 (5 bases). Germline V gene data show CDR1 as DFQATT and CDR2 as SNEGSKA (reference sequence). The CDR3 covers 11 residues. V dropped 0 bases and J dropped 8 bases, with 7 bases sitting between them. Here the CDR3 reads CSAREKGEAFF. The CDR3 DNA follows: TGCAGTGCTAGAGAGAAGGGGGAAGCTTTCTTT.

V usage is TRBV5-1 and J usage is TRBJ2-7, with 12 bases aligning to TRBD2. The CDR3 is 15 residues long. CDR1 SGHRS and CDR2 YFSETQ come from the germline V gene. Unmatched junction bases numbered 3, after V lost 0 bases and J lost 5 bases. CDR3 residues: CASSLVLAGGHEQYF. Here the CDR3 DNA reads TGCGCCAGCAGCTTGGTACTAGCGGGGGGCCACGAGCAGTACTTC.

The J gene is TRBJ2-3, the V gene TRBV27, with TRBD2 matching 8 bases. The germline CDR1 and CDR2 sequences are MNHEY and SMNVEV (reference sequence). J lost 7 bases, V lost 4 bases, and 4 bases had no gene match. There are 13 residues in the CDR3. CDR3 in amino acids: CASSYGRAYTQYF. DNA for the CDR3: TGTGCCAGCAGTTACGGGAGGGCGTATACGCAGTATTTT.

This rearrangement joins TRBV2 to TRBJ1-5; maybe TRBD1 (5 bases). CDR1 is SNHLY and CDR2 is FYNNEI in the germline V gene. The CDR3 runs to 14 residues. Trimming took off 4 bases at V and 7 bases at J, with 14 bases between the two ends. For the CDR3, the DNA is TGTGCCAGCAGTGTCTCTGGGGGGGGGCAGCCCCAGCATTTT. Its translation is CASSVSGGGQPQHF.

The V call is TRBV10-1, the J call TRBJ1-1, with unresolved D. Germline V gene data show CDR1 as WNHNN and CDR2 as SYGVQD (reference sequence). Trimming removed 5 bases from V and 8 bases from J, with 18 bases in between. The CDR3 spans 14 residues. The CDR3 loop reads CASSPRISGSEAFF. The DNA for the CDR3 is TGCGCCAGCAGTCCCCGAATTTCCGGGTCAGAAGCTTTCTTT.

The chain couples TRBV11-3 to TRBJ2-5, with no clear D. CDR1 and CDR2 (germline): SGHNT, YENEEA. With 1 base removed from V and 1 base from J, the gap between germline ends came to 7 bases. This CDR3 has 14 amino acids. CDR3 residues: CASSLVASQETQYF. For the CDR3, the DNA is TGTGCCAGCAGCTTAGTGGCCTCCCAAGAGACCCAGTACTTC.

The CDR3 region is CASSHGGGLANTGELFF. CDR3 coding DNA: TGCGCCAGCAGCCATGGGGGCGGACTCGCGAACACCGGGGAGCTGTTTTTT. The gene calls are TRBV4-1 and TRBJ2-2; D is perhaps TRBD1 (6 bases). CDR1 and CDR2 (germline): MGHRA, YSYEKL. This CDR3 region has 17 residues. V lost 3 bases and J lost 0, with 14 bases in between.

V is TRBV19 and J is TRBJ1-5; D remains ambiguous. This CDR3 comprises 11 residues. Trimming took off 1 base at V and 9 bases at J, with 4 bases between the two ends. Germline V gene lookup returns CDR1 LNHDA and CDR2 SQIVND (reference sequence). As DNA, the CDR3 is TGTGCCAGTAGTATAGCCGGGCCCCAGCATTTT. Translating gives CASSIAGPQHF.

V gene TRBV4-1 combines with J gene TRBJ2-6; D is unresolved. Germline V gene sequence: CDR1 MGHRA, CDR2 YSYEKL. With 7 bases removed from V and 0 bases from J, the gap between germline ends came to 19 bases. The CDR3 contains 18 residues. The DNA for the CDR3 is TGCGCCAGCAACCCGGAGAGGATGAGGAACTCTGGGGCCAACGTCCTGACTTTC. Translating gives CASNPERMRNSGANVLTF.

The chain links TRBV6-5 to TRBJ2-3, with TRBD1 matching over 9 bases. The J segment lost 3 bases and the V segment lost 6 bases, leaving 7 bases of the junction unmatched. CDR1 is MNHEY and CDR2 is SVGAGI in the germline V gene. This CDR3 region has 15 residues. The CDR3 is CASRGDRAGTDTQYF. The CDR3 bases are TGTGCCAGCAGAGGGGACAGGGCGGGGACAGATACGCAGTATTTT.

This clone came up once. This rearrangement joins TRBV5-1 to TRBJ1-4; no reliable D call. Germline loops: CDR1 SGHRS, CDR2 YFSETQ. This CDR3 has 14 residues. Deletions cut 4 bases from V and 0 bases from J, with 7 bases between. This CDR3 reads CASSPGSTNEKLFF. CDR3 DNA sequence: TGCGCCAGCAGCCCAGGCTCAACTAATGAAAAACTGTTTTTT. The whole variable domain, remainder taken from reference TRBV5-1 and TRBJ1-4, is KAGVTQTPRYLIKTRGQQVTLSCSPISGHRSVSWYQQTPGQGLQFLFEYFSETQRNKGNFPGRFSGRQFSNSRSEMNVSTLELGDSALYLCASSPGSTNEKLFFGSGTQLSVL.

The rearrangement links TRBV28 to TRBJ2-4; D remains unclear. CDR1 and CDR2 from the germline V gene are MDHEN and SYDVKM. V shed 6 bases and J shed 9 bases, with 21 bases lying between them. The CDR3 loop spans 15 amino acids. CDR3 bases: TGTGCCAGCAGCCCCACGGCTGGCGTTCGGGTCATTCAGTACTTC. This gives the protein CASSPTAGVRVIQYF.

The genes are TRBV4-1 and TRBJ2-1; 13 bases fit TRBD2. CDR1 and CDR2 from the germline V gene are MGHRA and YSYEKL. V lost 3 bases to trimming and J lost 10 bases; unmatched junction nucleotides: 9. The CDR3 is 16 amino acids. The CDR3 nucleotides are TGCGCCAGCAGCCAGCCGACTAGCGGGGGGCCCGAGGAGCAGTTCTTC. Encoded protein: CASSQPTSGGPEEQFF.

V usage is TRBV5-1 and J usage is TRBJ2-1; the D is unclear. Trimming stripped 0 bases from V and 6 bases from J, with 7 bases between. There are 13 residues in the CDR3. Germline CDR1 SGHRS, CDR2 YFSETQ. This CDR3 reads CASSLAGFNEQFF. CDR3 coding DNA: TGCGCCAGCAGCTTGGCGGGTTTCAATGAGCAGTTCTTC.

This chain links TRBV11-2 with TRBJ2-2, with 10 bases lining up with TRBD2. Germline V CDR1 and CDR2: SGHAT, FQNNGV. J lost 2 bases, V lost 4 bases, and 4 bases had no gene match. The CDR3 length is 16 residues. The CDR3 DNA is TGTGCCAGCAGCTCGATAGCGGGGGGCAACACCGGGGAGCTGTTTTTT. Translation gives CASSSIAGGNTGELFF. Complete variable domain (other parts from reference TRBV11-2 and TRBJ2-2): EAGVAQSPRYKIIEKRQSVAFWCNPISGHATLYWYQQILGQGPKLLIQFQNNGVVDDSQLPKDRFSAERLKGVDSTLKIQPAKLEDSAVYLCASSSIAGGNTGELFFGEGSRLTVL.

The rearrangement uses TRBV6-5 and TRBJ1-2; D possibly corresponds to TRBD1 (5 bases). Germline assignment: CDR1 MNHEY and CDR2 SVGAGI. The V end lost 0 bases, the J end lost 8 bases, and 19 bases lay between the germline ends. CDR3 size: 16 residues. CDR3 region: CASSYSLGGGDGGYTF. In DNA, the CDR3 is TGTGCCAGCAGTTACTCCCTGGGAGGAGGGGACGGCGGCTACACCTTC.

This clone was recorded once. The DNA for the CDR3 is TGTGCCAGCAGCTTAAACGGGGGTCATACCTACAATGAGCAGTTCTTC. Protein product: CASSLNGGHTYNEQFF. The chain couples TRBV7-3 to TRBJ2-1; possible D gene TRBD2, 6 bases. Deletions cut 1 base from V and 2 bases from J, with 12 bases between. The CDR3 covers 16 residues. The V gene's germline CDR1 is SGHTA and CDR2 FQGTGA.

The CDR3 loop reads CASRAGGETQYF. As DNA, the CDR3 is TGTGCCAGCAGAGCCGGAGGGGAGACCCAGTACTTC. The chain links TRBV2 to TRBJ2-5; TRBD2 might be the D (6 bases). From germline, CDR1 is SNHLY and CDR2 FYNNEI. CDR3 length equals 12 residues. V lost 6 bases and J 5 bases, leaving 10 bases between the germline ends.

The rearrangement joins TRBV7-9 to TRBJ1-4; 7 bases align to TRBD1. The CDR3 has 15 residues. The germline V gene has CDR1 SEHNR and CDR2 FQNEAQ (reference sequence). With V trimmed by 1 base and J by 4 bases, 3 bases remained unmatched. CDR3 in amino acids: CASSLGHRGNEKLFF. The CDR3 DNA is TGTGCCAGCAGCTTAGGCCACAGGGGTAATGAAAAACTGTTTTTT.